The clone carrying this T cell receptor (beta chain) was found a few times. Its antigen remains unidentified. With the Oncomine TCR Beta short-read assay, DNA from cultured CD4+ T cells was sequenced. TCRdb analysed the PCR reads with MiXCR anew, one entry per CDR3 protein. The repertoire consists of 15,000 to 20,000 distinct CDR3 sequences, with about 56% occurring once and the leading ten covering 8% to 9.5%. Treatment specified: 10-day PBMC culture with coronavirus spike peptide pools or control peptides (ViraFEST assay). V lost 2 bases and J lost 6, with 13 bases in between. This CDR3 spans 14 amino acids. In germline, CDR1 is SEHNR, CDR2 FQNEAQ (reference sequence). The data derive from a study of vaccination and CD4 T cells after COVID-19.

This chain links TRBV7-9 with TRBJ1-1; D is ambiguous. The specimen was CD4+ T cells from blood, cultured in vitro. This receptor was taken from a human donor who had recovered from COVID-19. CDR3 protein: CASSLISPESEAFF. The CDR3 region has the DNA TGTGCCAGCAGCTTAATAAGTCCGGAATCTGAAGCTTTCTTT.